These 22 T cell receptor beta chains originate from one sample sequenced in a study of blood T cell repertoires in COVID-19. Only in-frame clones appear in the TCRdb table, and some are missing; sequencing was by immunoSEQ multiplex PCR. This sample has about 64,000 clones, with just over 85% found just once. Sequencing was carried out using peripheral blood. The receptors were gathered from a man aged 35-49 years with acute or convalescent COVID-19.

J is TRBJ2-7 and V is TRBV7-2; 10 bases line up with TRBD2. Germline lookup yields CDR1 SGHTA and CDR2 FQGNSA. This CDR3 region has 16 residues. J lost 6 bases, V lost 5 bases, and 13 bases had no gene match. CDR3 coding DNA: TGTGCCAGCAGCCCCCTCGGACTAGCGGCCTCTATCGAGCAGTACTTC. It is translated as CASSPLGLAASIEQYF.

This clone was counted between two and nine times. The V call is TRBV2, the J call TRBJ2-2; 10 bases fit TRBD1. J lost 7 bases, V lost 5 bases, and 7 bases had no gene match. In germline, CDR1 is SNHLY, CDR2 FYNNEI. The CDR3 runs to 15 residues. The CDR3 nucleotides read TGTGCCAGCAGTTCGACAGGGGGCGCTGGCGGGGAGCTGTTTTTT. Amino acids: CASSSTGGAGGELFF. Supplemented by reference TRBV2 and TRBJ2-2, the full variable domain reads EPEVTQTPSHQVTQMGQEVILRCVPISNHLYFYWYRQILGQKVEFLVSFYNNEISEKSEIFDDQFSVERPDGSNFTLKIRSTKLEDSAMYFCASSSTGGAGGELFFGEGSRLTVL.

The DNA for the CDR3 is TGCGCCAGCAGCGTGGGGGCCGGTAGAGGGACAGATACGCAGTATTTT. Its translation: CASSVGAGRGTDTQYF. The chain carries TRBV5-1 and TRBJ2-3, with D possibly being TRBD1 (6 bases). Germline V gene data show CDR1 as SGHRS and CDR2 as YFSETQ. This CDR3 is 16 amino acids long. Trimming shortened V by 4 bases and J by 3 bases, and 18 bases separated the two germline ends.

CDR3 coding DNA: TGTGCCAGCAGTGTTCGAGCCTACACTGAAGCTTTCTTT. This sequence encodes CASSVRAYTEAFF. The rearrangement joins TRBV6-4 to TRBJ1-1; no firm D call. Germline V lookup: CDR1 MRHNA, CDR2 SNTAGT. With 4 bases removed from V and 3 bases from J, the gap between germline ends came to 9 bases. This CDR3 is built from 13 residues.

The chain has TRBV7-2 and TRBJ1-4, with D unresolved. This CDR3 has 15 amino acids. The germline CDR1 and CDR2 sequences are SGHTA and FQGNSA. Trimming left V 8 bases short and J 0 bases short, with 13 bases between. In DNA, the CDR3 is TGTGCCAGCTCCCTTTACACCGCAACTAATGAAAAACTGTTTTTT. This sequence encodes CASSLYTATNEKLFF.

This clone has only a few counts. The chain joins TRBV4-2 to TRBJ1-1; D unclear. The CDR3 consists of 15 residues. Germline V lookup: CDR1 LGHNA, CDR2 YNFKEQ. V lost 0 bases to trimming and J lost 11 bases, with 19 bases between them. The CDR3 DNA sequence: TGTGCCAGCAGCCAAGAGACGGCGGGGTCGGCTAGGGCTTTCTTT. Its protein product is CASSQETAGSARAFF.

The DNA for the CDR3 is TGTGCCAGCAGCCAAGAATCTAGGGGGTGGCTTTACAATGAGCAGTTCTTC. Translating gives CASSQESRGWLYNEQFF. The chain employs TRBV14 and TRBJ2-1, with TRBD1 as a possible D gene (6 bases). The CDR3 extends over 17 amino acids. Trimming pared 0 bases from V and 4 bases from J, leaving 16 bases between. Germline V CDR1 and CDR2: SGHDN, FVKESK.

The chain carries TRBV11-2 and TRBJ1-1; D gene uncertain. The CDR3 has 14 amino acids. V was shortened by 4 bases and J by 5 bases, with 14 bases between the two germline ends. The germline V gene has CDR1 SGHAT and CDR2 FQNNGV. Written as DNA, the CDR3 is TGTGCCAGCAGCTCCGGCGAATGGAGGACTGAAGCTTTCTTT. Translated, it gives CASSSGEWRTEAFF.

This clone was counted a few times. The chain recombines TRBV5-1 with TRBJ1-1; D remains ambiguous. Germline V gene sequence: CDR1 SGHRS, CDR2 YFSETQ. The germline V and J ends were trimmed by 3 bases and 4 bases, with 10 bases remaining between them. The CDR3 runs 13 residues. CDR3 sequence: CASSYGRGTEAFF. CDR3 DNA: TGCGCCAGCAGCTATGGACGGGGCACTGAAGCTTTCTTT.

V usage is TRBV4-1 and J usage is TRBJ2-2, with TRBD1 identical over 8 bases. The CDR3 has 18 residues. Trimming cost V 1 base and J 7 bases; bases outside gene matches: 14. The V gene's germline CDR1 is MGHRA and CDR2 YSYEKL. CDR3 loop: CASSQAPVSQGAGGELFF. In DNA form, the CDR3 reads TGCGCCAGCAGCCAAGCCCCCGTTTCGCAGGGGGCAGGCGGGGAGCTGTTTTTT.

The J gene is TRBJ1-5, the V gene TRBV11-2; tentatively, D is TRBD1 (6 bases). Trimming removed 1 base at V and 6 bases at J, with 13 bases between. Germline V lookup: CDR1 SGHAT, CDR2 FQNNGV. The CDR3 is made up of 15 amino acids. The CDR3 region is CASSLGGQGTQPQHF. CDR3 sequence (DNA): TGTGCCAGCAGCTTAGGGGGGCAGGGCACTCAGCCCCAGCATTTT. Using reference TRBV11-2 and TRBJ1-5 for the parts outside the CDR3, the full variable domain is EAGVAQSPRYKIIEKRQSVAFWCNPISGHATLYWYQQILGQGPKLLIQFQNNGVVDDSQLPKDRFSAERLKGVDSTLKIQPAKLEDSAVYLCASSLGGQGTQPQHFGDGTRLSIL.

V and J are TRBV4-1 and TRBJ1-2, with no clear D. The V end was cut by 0 bases, the J end by 5 bases, with 10 bases between. CDR1 is MGHRA and CDR2 is YSYEKL in the germline V gene. The CDR3 is made up of 14 amino acids. CDR3 DNA sequence: TGCGCCAGCAGCCAAGAAGAATCGAGATATGGCTACACCTTC. Its protein product is CASSQEESRYGYTF.

The chain links TRBV25-1 to TRBJ1-5; D not resolved. The CDR3 totals 12 residues. The germline CDR1 and CDR2 sequences are MGHDK and SYGVNS. Trimming left V 2 bases short and J 4 bases short, with 3 bases between. CDR3 sequence: CASSEPNQPQHF. As DNA, the CDR3 is TGTGCCAGCAGTGAACCAAATCAGCCCCAGCATTTT.

This chain links TRBV20-1 with TRBJ1-5; D remains ambiguous. With 3 bases removed from V and 1 base from J, the gap between germline ends came to 7 bases. The germline gives CDR1 DFQATT, CDR2 SNEGSKA (reference sequence). This CDR3 region has 13 residues. The CDR3 DNA sequence: TGCAGTGCTAGTCCGACAAGCAATCAGCCCCAGCATTTT. As protein: CSASPTSNQPQHF.

J is TRBJ2-7 and V is TRBV18; 8 nucleotides align to TRBD1. CDR1 and CDR2 from the germline V gene are KGHSH and LQKENI. This CDR3 has 16 amino acids. After removal of 4 bases from V and 7 bases from J, the junction contained 15 bases not matched to a gene. The CDR3 DNA sequence: TGTGCCAGCTCACGTTATACCCTCCGGGACAGGCGAGAGCAGTACTTC. Its protein product is CASSRYTLRDRREQYF. Supplemented by reference TRBV18 and TRBJ2-7, the full variable domain reads NAGVMQNPRHLVRRRGQEARLRCSPMKGHSHVYWYRQLPEEGLKFMVYLQKENIIDESGMPKERFSAEFPKEGPSILRIQQVVRGDSAAYFCASSRYTLRDRREQYFGPGTRLTVT.

The chain uses TRBV6-1 and TRBJ2-7; the match to TRBD2 covers 11 bases. Germline V gene lookup returns CDR1 MNHNS and CDR2 SASEGT. With V trimmed by 1 base and J by 5 bases, 4 bases remained unmatched. The CDR3 is made up of 15 amino acids. The CDR3 coding sequence is TGTGCCAGCAGTGAAGTCCGACTAGCGGGGCACGAGCAGTACTTC. Translating it yields CASSEVRLAGHEQYF.

The CDR3 bases are TGTGCCAGCAGCTTAGATGGGACAGGGGGCCATGGCTACACCTTC. As protein: CASSLDGTGGHGYTF. The chain couples TRBV11-2 to TRBJ1-2; 12 nucleotides align to TRBD1. With V trimmed by 0 bases and J by 6 bases, 2 bases remained unmatched. This CDR3 contains 15 residues. The germline CDR1 and CDR2 sequences are SGHAT and FQNNGV. The complete variable domain, with remaining parts taken from reference TRBV11-2 and TRBJ1-2, reads EAGVAQSPRYKIIEKRQSVAFWCNPISGHATLYWYQQILGQGPKLLIQFQNNGVVDDSQLPKDRFSAERLKGVDSTLKIQPAKLEDSAVYLCASSLDGTGGHGYTFGSGTRLTVV.

V is TRBV19 and J is TRBJ1-2; no firm D call. The CDR3 contains 13 residues. Trimming removed 7 bases at V and 3 bases at J, with 12 bases between. Germline V gene sequence: CDR1 LNHDA, CDR2 SQIVND (reference sequence). Written as DNA, the CDR3 is TGTGCCAGTACACTGACCGGAGACTATGGCTACACCTTC. It is translated as CASTLTGDYGYTF.

J is TRBJ2-5 and V is TRBV7-3; a possible D gene is TRBD1 (6 bases). The CDR3 has 15 residues. The germline gives CDR1 SGHTA, CDR2 FQGTGA. V lost 8 bases to trimming and J lost 3 bases, with 19 bases between them. CDR3 DNA sequence: TGTGCCAGCCCCCTCCCAGGGGCGAGTGAAGAGACCCAGTACTTC. This gives the protein CASPLPGASEETQYF.

The V call is TRBV7-2, the J call TRBJ1-2, with 11 bases matching TRBD1. This CDR3 spans 14 amino acids. The V segment lost 5 bases and the J segment 8 bases; nucleotides outside the gene matches: 7. CDR1 and CDR2 (germline): SGHTA, FQGNSA. The CDR3 nucleotides are TGTGCCAGCAGCACGGGACAGGGGGAGATAGGCTACACCTTC. It codes for CASSTGQGEIGYTF.

The chain is built from TRBV7-9 and TRBJ1-6; D not resolved. This CDR3 region has 18 residues. With 5 bases removed from V and 4 bases from J, the gap between germline ends came to 21 bases. Germline CDR1 and CDR2: SEHNR and FQNEAQ (reference sequence). The CDR3 bases are TGTGCCAGCAGCGTATGGTCCGCGGGGTTCCAGTATAATTCACCCCTCCACTTT. Its translation: CASSVWSAGFQYNSPLHF.

V is TRBV6-1 and J is TRBJ1-2; the D is unclear. Germline CDR1 MNHNS, CDR2 SASEGT. This CDR3 is 15 amino acids long. V lost 3 bases to trimming and J lost 4 bases, with 15 bases between them. CDR3 nucleotides: TGTGCCAGCAGTGAGTTAGTGAGGGCGGGCTATGGCTACACCTTC. This codes for CASSELVRAGYGYTF.